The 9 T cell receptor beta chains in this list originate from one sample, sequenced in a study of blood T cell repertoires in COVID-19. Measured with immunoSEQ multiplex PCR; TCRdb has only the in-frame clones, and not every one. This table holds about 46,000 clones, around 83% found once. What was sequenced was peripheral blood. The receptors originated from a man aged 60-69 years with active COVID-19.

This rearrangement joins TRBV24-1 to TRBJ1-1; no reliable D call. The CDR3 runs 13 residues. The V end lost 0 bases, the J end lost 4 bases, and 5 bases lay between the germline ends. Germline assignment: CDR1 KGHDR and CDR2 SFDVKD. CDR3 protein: CATSDLRGTEAFF. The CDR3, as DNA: TGTGCCACCAGTGATTTGCGGGGCACTGAAGCTTTCTTT.

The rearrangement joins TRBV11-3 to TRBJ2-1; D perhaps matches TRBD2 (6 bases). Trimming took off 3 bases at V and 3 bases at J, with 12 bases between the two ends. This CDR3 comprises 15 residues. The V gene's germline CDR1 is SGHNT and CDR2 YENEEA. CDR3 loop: CASSLGLARYNEQFF. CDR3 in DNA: TGTGCCAGCAGCTTGGGGCTAGCGCGCTACAATGAGCAGTTCTTC.

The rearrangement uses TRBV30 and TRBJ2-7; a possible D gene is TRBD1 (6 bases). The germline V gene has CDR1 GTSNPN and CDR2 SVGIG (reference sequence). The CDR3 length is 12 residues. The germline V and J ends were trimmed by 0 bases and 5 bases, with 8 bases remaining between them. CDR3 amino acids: CAWSVQGNEQYF. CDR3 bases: TGTGCCTGGAGTGTTCAGGGGAACGAGCAGTACTTC. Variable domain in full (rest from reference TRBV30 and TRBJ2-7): SQTIHQWPATLVQPVGSPLSLECTVEGTSNPNLYWYRQAAGRGLQLLFYSVGIGQISSEVPQNLSASRPQDRQFILSSKKLLLSDSGFYLCAWSVQGNEQYFGPGTRLTVT.

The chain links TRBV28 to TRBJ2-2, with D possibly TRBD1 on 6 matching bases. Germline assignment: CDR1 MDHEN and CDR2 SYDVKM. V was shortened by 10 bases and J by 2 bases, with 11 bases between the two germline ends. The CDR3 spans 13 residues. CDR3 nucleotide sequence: TGTGCCACCGGGACAACCAACACCGGGGAGCTGTTTTTT. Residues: CATGTTNTGELFF.

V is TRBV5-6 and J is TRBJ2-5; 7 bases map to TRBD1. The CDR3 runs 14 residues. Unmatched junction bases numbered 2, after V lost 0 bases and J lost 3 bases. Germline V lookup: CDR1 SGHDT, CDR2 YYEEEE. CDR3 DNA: TGTGCCAGCAGCTTGGTGACAGGGAAAGAGACCCAGTACTTC. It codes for CASSLVTGKETQYF.

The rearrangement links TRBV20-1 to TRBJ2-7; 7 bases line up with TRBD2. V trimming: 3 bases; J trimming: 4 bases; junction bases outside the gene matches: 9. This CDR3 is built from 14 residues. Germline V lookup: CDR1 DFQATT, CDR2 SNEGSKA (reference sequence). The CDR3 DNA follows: TGCAGTGCTAGTGCCAGAAGCGGGAATTACGAGCAGTACTTC. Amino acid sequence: CSASARSGNYEQYF.

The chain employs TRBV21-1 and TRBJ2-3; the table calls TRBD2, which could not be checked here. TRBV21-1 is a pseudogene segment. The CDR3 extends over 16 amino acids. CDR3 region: CASSKLKREAPDTQYF. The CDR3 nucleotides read TGTGCCAGCAGCAAACTTAAGCGGGAGGCCCCAGATACGCAGTATTTT.

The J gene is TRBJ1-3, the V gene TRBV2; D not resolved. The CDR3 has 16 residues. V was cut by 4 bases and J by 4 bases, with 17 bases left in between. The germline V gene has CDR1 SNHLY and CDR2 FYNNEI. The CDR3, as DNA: TGTGCCAGCAGTGTTCGGGGTACGGGAGGAGGAAACACCATATATTTT. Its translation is CASSVRGTGGGNTIYF.

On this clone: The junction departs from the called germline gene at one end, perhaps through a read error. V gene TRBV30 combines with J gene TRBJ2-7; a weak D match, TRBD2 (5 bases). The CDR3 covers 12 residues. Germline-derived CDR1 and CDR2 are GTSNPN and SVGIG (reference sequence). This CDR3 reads CAWSVRLGVIRF. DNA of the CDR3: TGTGCCTGGAGTGTACGGCTCGGGGTGATTCGCTTC.